These T cell receptor beta chains were read from a single sample in a study of T cell responses to AZD1222 COVID-19 vaccine. Profiling relied on immunoSEQ multiplex PCR, and the TCRdb table lists in-frame clones only, not all of them. The table shows around 100,000 clones, with 80% to 90% occurring only once. This specimen was peripheral blood, taken on day 0 of AZD1222 vaccination. These receptors were obtained from an adult in good health. CDR3s include the opening cysteine and the closing phenylalanine or tryptophan. D genes are given only for firm matches. Not all rows give a size; the values are once, few, many and, for expanded clones, a class.

TRBV11-2	TRBD1	NA	TRBJ2-3	CASSAPPGQGTYTQYF	TGTGCCAGCAGCGCTCCACCGGGACAGGGGACATATACGCAGTATTTT
TRBV14	TRBD1	few	TRBJ1-1	CASSPRDRGHGTEAFF	TGTGCCAGCAGCCCTCGGGACAGGGGGCACGGCACTGAAGCTTTCTTT
TRBV19	NA	NA	TRBJ1-3	CASSEGFSGNTIYF	TGTGCCAGTAGTGAGGGGTTCTCTGGAAACACCATATATTTT
TRBV5-1	TRBD2	NA	TRBJ2-1	CASSLTGGTDEQFF	TGCGCCAGCAGCTTGACGGGGGGGACCGATGAGCAGTTCTTC
TRBV12-3/TRBV12-4	NA	NA	TRBJ1-2	CASSLQGHGYTF	TGTGCCAGCAGTTTACAGGGTCATGGCTACACCTTC
TRBV6-5	NA	NA	TRBJ2-7	CASSSPIGTLPEQYF	TGTGCCAGCAGTTCCCCGATTGGGACTTTACCCGAGCAGTACTTC
TRBV27	NA	NA	TRBJ1-1	CASSYGGTEAFF	TGTGCCAGCAGTTACGGGGGCACTGAAGCTTTCTTT
TRBV7-6	NA	once	TRBJ2-2	CASSFLRAGSPGELFF	TGTGCCAGCAGCTTTCTTAGGGCGGGAAGTCCCGGGGAGCTGTTTTTT
TRBV9	TRBD1	once	TRBJ1-6	CASSTEGTGVSPLHF	TGTGCCAGCAGCACAGAGGGGACAGGGGTATCACCCCTCCACTTT
TRBV6-5	NA	NA	TRBJ1-1	CASSRGTVKGTEAFF	TGTGCCAGCAGTAGAGGGACGGTTAAAGGGACTGAAGCTTTCTTT
TRBV5-5	TRBD2	NA	TRBJ2-7	CASSPRQRDYEQYF	TGTGCCAGCAGCCCACGCCAGCGGGACTACGAGCAGTACTTC
TRBV19	NA	NA	TRBJ2-5	CASTLSAGETQYF	TGTGCCAGTACCCTATCAGCGGGAGAGACCCAGTACTTC
TRBV6-6	TRBD1	NA	TRBJ2-7	CASRNDRGQGEQYF	TGTGCCAGCAGGAACGACAGGGGACAAGGCGAGCAGTACTTC
TRBV30	NA	NA	TRBJ2-5	CAWRGAGKETQYF	TGTGCCTGGAGGGGAGCAGGGAAAGAGACCCAGTACTTC
TRBV19	TRBD2	once	TRBJ2-1	CASSLSGGFTYNEQFF	TGTGCCAGTAGTCTTAGCGGGGGGTTCACCTACAATGAGCAGTTCTTC
TRBV18	TRBD1	NA	TRBJ1-1	CASSSKGARTEAFF	TGTGCCAGCTCAAGTAAGGGGGCTAGGACTGAAGCTTTCTTT
TRBV10-3	TRBD1	NA	TRBJ1-2	CAISEGGTGPGYTF	TGTGCCATCAGTGAGGGTGGGACAGGGCCTGGCTACACCTTC
TRBV5-1	TRBD1	NA	TRBJ1-1	CASWGIGGQGTEAFF	TGCGCCAGCTGGGGAATCGGGGGACAGGGCACTGAAGCTTTCTTT
TRBV18	NA	once	TRBJ1-1	CASSPGQMQNTEAFF	TGTGCCAGCTCACCAGGACAAATGCAGAACACTGAAGCTTTCTTT
TRBV27	TRBD1	NA	TRBJ2-1	CASSLGTGVPGTGYNEQFF	TGTGCCAGCAGTTTAGGGACAGGGGTGCCCGGGACGGGGTACAATGAGCAGTTCTTC
TRBV5-1	TRBD1	NA	TRBJ1-1	CASSIETGGSEAFF	TGCGCCAGCAGCATAGAAACAGGGGGTTCTGAAGCTTTCTTT
TRBV7-8	TRBD1	NA	TRBJ1-5	CASSLAGQNSNQPQHF	TGTGCCAGCAGCTTAGCGGGACAGAATAGCAATCAGCCCCAGCATTTT
TRBV18	NA	NA	TRBJ2-4	CASSPPLLAKNIQYF	TGTGCCAGCTCACCACCGCTTTTGGCCAAAAACATTCAGTACTTC
TRBV7-9	NA	NA	TRBJ1-3	CASSLGGGSGNTIYF	TGTGCCAGCAGCTTAGGAGGAGGCTCTGGAAACACCATATATTTT
TRBV12-3/TRBV12-4	TRBD1	once	TRBJ1-3	CASTTGSGNTIYF	TGTGCCAGCACGACAGGGTCTGGAAACACCATATATTTT